This passage covers 26 T cell receptor beta chains from one sample sequenced in a study of blood T cells in healthy people across ages. Primers used in a second PCR of roughly 7 to 11 cycles were a sample-barcoded 5' primer and a J-beta primer mix. TCRdb ran MiXCR on the 5' RACE reads and lists one entry per CDR3 protein. The data show 650,000 to 1,000,000 distinct CDR3 sequences, about 37% seen once. Material for sequencing was blood. The receptors shown here come from a young man in good health.

In this sample, this clonotype turned up a few times. This sequence joins TRBV7-2 and TRBJ2-5; 7 bases map to TRBD2. The CDR3 covers 15 residues. Germline trimming cut 2 bases from V and 3 bases from J; bases unmatched to any gene: 6. The V gene's germline CDR1 is SGHTA and CDR2 FQGNSA. In nucleotides, the CDR3 is TGTGCCAGCAGCTTAAGGGCCCTAGCGGAAGAGACCCAGTACTTC. Its translation: CASSLRALAEETQYF.

The sample holds many counts of this clonotype. The V gene is TRBV12-3 or TRBV12-4, the J gene TRBJ2-7; the D gene is possibly TRBD2 (6 bases). The last part of the DNA fits TRBJ2-5 better; the J call may be wrong. The CDR3 runs to 12 residues. The CDR3 loop is CASRSAGETQYF. The DNA of the CDR3 is TGTGCCAGCAGATCGGCGGGGGAGACCCAGTACTTC.

This sequence joins TRBV2 and TRBJ1-4, with D maybe TRBD1 (5 bases). V was shortened by 8 bases and J by 8 bases, with 15 bases between the two germline ends. Germline V gene data show CDR1 as SNHLY and CDR2 as FYNNEI. There are 13 residues in the CDR3. This CDR3 reads CASDFWKGEKLFF. The CDR3 coding sequence is TGTGCCAGCGACTTTTGGAAGGGGGAAAAACTGTTTTTT.

This clonotype has at least ten counts. A much larger clone differs from this one at a single base, so this may be a read error. V usage is TRBV12-3 or TRBV12-4 and J usage is TRBJ2-1; D uncertain. This CDR3 contains 11 residues. Trimming shortened V by 3 bases and J by 5 bases, and 2 bases separated the two germline ends. The CDR3 DNA reads as TGTGCCAGCAGTTTCGACAATGAGCAGTTCTTC. Translated, it gives CASSFDNEQFF.

The gene calls are TRBV5-6 and TRBJ2-1; perhaps TRBD2 as D (6 bases). The CDR3 contains 12 residues. Trimming cost V 3 bases and J 14 bases, with 15 bases left between them. Germline CDR1 is SGHDT and CDR2 is YYEEEE. The CDR3 sequence is CASSSTSSLEFF. CDR3 DNA: TGTGCCAGCAGCTCTACTAGCTCGCTGGAGTTCTTC.

There are a few counts of this clonotype. The chain links TRBV7-9 to TRBJ2-1; D unresolved. Germline CDR1 is SEHNR and CDR2 is FQNEAQ (reference sequence). The CDR3 spans 12 residues. V was cut by 3 bases and J by 7 bases, with 7 bases left in between. In DNA, the CDR3 is TGTGCCAGCAGCTTGGTACTGAATGAGCAGTTCTTC. This sequence encodes CASSLVLNEQFF. The variable domain in full, completed from reference TRBV7-9 and TRBJ2-1, reads DTGVSQNPRHKITKRGQNVTFRCDPISEHNRLYWYRQTLGQGPEFLTYFQNEAQLEKSRLLSDRFSAERPKGSFSTLEIQRTEQGDSAMYLCASSLVLNEQFFGPGTRLTVL.

In the case of this clonotype: With a much larger clone just one base away, this may be a read error. The chain joins TRBV6-6 to TRBJ1-5; TRBD1 is a possible D gene (6 bases). This CDR3 is 14 amino acids long. Germline assignment: CDR1 MNHNY and CDR2 SVGAGI (reference sequence). Trimming took off 5 bases at V and 9 bases at J, with 17 bases between the two ends. In DNA form, the CDR3 reads TGTGCCAGCAGTCCCCAGGGGCTAGGACCGCCCCAGCATTTT. Residues: CASSPQGLGPPQHF.

The chain recombines TRBV7-2 with TRBJ1-4, with 9 bases that match TRBD1. The CDR3 consists of 15 residues. Germline lookup yields CDR1 SGHTA and CDR2 FQGNSA. With V trimmed by 5 bases and J by 8 bases, 9 bases remained unmatched. The chain's CDR3 is CASSPQGTGTEKLFF. In nucleotides, the CDR3 is TGTGCCAGCAGCCCCCAGGGGACAGGGACCGAAAAACTGTTTTTT.

The rearrangement uses TRBV5-1 and TRBJ2-7; TRBD1 matches at 8 bases. Trimming cost V 0 bases and J 2 bases; bases outside gene matches: 4. The CDR3 spans 15 residues. Germline V lookup: CDR1 SGHRS, CDR2 YFSETQ. CDR3 nucleotide sequence: TGCGCCAGCAGCTTGGGGCAGGGGGCCCCCTACGAGCAGTACTTC. Translating it yields CASSLGQGAPYEQYF.

This CDR3 is CSATAGDNYGYTF. The CDR3 region has the DNA TGCAGTGCTACGGCAGGCGATAACTATGGCTACACCTTC. V and J are TRBV20-1 and TRBJ1-2; D uncertain. CDR3 length: 13 residues. Trimming took off 4 bases at V and 1 base at J, with 10 bases between the two ends. Germline lookup yields CDR1 DFQATT and CDR2 SNEGSKA (reference sequence).

The chain couples TRBV15 to TRBJ1-1; 8 nucleotides agree with TRBD1. V was pared by 5 bases and J by 1 base, with 3 bases of the junction left unmatched. The CDR3 length is 14 residues. Germline V CDR1 and CDR2: LNHNV, YYDKDF (reference sequence). The CDR3 loop is CATSLDRENTEAFF. The DNA for the CDR3 is TGTGCCACCAGCTTGGACAGGGAGAACACTGAAGCTTTCTTT.

The CDR3 sequence is CSAMRGGSIVNEQYF. CDR3 bases: TGCAGTGCTATGCGGGGGGGGAGTATAGTCAATGAGCAGTACTTC. The V call is TRBV20-1, the J call TRBJ2-5; 9 bases are a match to TRBD2. Trimming took 4 bases from V and 11 from J; bases not matched to a gene: 17. Per germline, CDR1 DFQATT and CDR2 SNEGSKA (reference sequence). The CDR3 contains 15 residues.

The table lists this clonotype with a few counts. V usage is TRBV6-2 or TRBV6-3 and J usage is TRBJ2-7; 8 bases line up with TRBD1. In germline, CDR1 is MNHEY, CDR2 SVGEGT. V gave up 5 bases and J gave up 5 bases; unmatched junction bases: 5. The CDR3 length is 13 residues. The CDR3 spells CASSRQGRNEQYF. In DNA, the CDR3 is TGTGCCAGCAGTCGACAGGGGAGAAACGAGCAGTACTTC.

The table lists this clonotype with a few counts. The chain uses TRBV20-1 and TRBJ2-3, with 8 bases that match TRBD1. With 3 bases clipped from V and 2 bases from J, the junction kept 13 bases outside the gene matches. Germline loops: CDR1 DFQATT, CDR2 SNEGSKA (reference sequence). This CDR3 has 17 amino acids. CDR3 protein: CSASPNTDRAATDTQYF. As DNA, the CDR3 is TGCAGTGCTAGCCCCAACACGGACAGGGCCGCCACAGATACGCAGTATTTT.

The V gene is TRBV7-8, the J gene TRBJ1-5; D unclear. The V gene lost 1 base and the J gene lost 8 bases, with 15 bases spanning the gap. CDR1 and CDR2 from the germline V gene are SGHVS and FQNEAQ. The CDR3 length is 15 residues. CDR3: CASSLVGLTGEPQHF. The DNA of the CDR3 is TGTGCCAGCAGCTTAGTGGGGTTAACGGGTGAGCCCCAGCATTTT.

On this clonotype itself: A much larger clone lies one base from this, so it may be a read error. The chain carries TRBV5-1 and TRBJ2-5; 11 nucleotides align to TRBD2. The CDR3 is 16 residues long. Germline lookup yields CDR1 SGHRS and CDR2 YFSETQ. The junction had 16 bases not matched to a gene; V was cut back by 4 bases and J by 11 bases. The CDR3 reads CASSPATSGGRNEQYF. For the CDR3, the DNA is TGCGCCAGCAGCCCGGCCACTAGCGGGGGTCGGAATGAGCAGTACTTC.

The chain has TRBV6-2 or TRBV6-3 and TRBJ2-7, with 10 bases lining up with TRBD1. The J segment lost 1 base and the V segment lost 6 bases, leaving 6 bases of the junction unmatched. The CDR3 consists of 15 residues. Germline CDR1 MNHEY, CDR2 SVGEGT. The CDR3, as DNA: TGTGCCAGCAGCCACCGGGACAGGGGTTCCTACGAGCAGTACTTC. Amino acids: CASSHRDRGSYEQYF.

In its sample, this clonotype was seen many times. DNA of the CDR3: TGTGCCAGCAGCCAAGCCTCCGTGGGAAAGAAGACCCAGTACTTC. It specifies CASSQASVGKKTQYF. The chain uses TRBV4-2 and TRBJ2-5; no clear D. The V gene's germline CDR1 is LGHNA and CDR2 YNFKEQ. The CDR3 contains 15 residues. V was pared by 1 base and J by 6 bases, with 15 bases between.

J is TRBJ2-2 and V is TRBV14, with a weak D call TRBD2 (5 bases). Trimming removed 4 bases at V and 6 bases at J, with 15 bases between. CDR1 and CDR2 (germline): SGHDN, FVKESK. This CDR3 is 15 amino acids long. The DNA for the CDR3 is TGTGCCAGCAGCCCGGCGGGCTCAGTTTCCGGGGAGCTGTTTTTT. Amino acid sequence: CASSPAGSVSGELFF.

In its sample, this clonotype was seen a few times. J is TRBJ2-7 and V is TRBV5-1; the match to TRBD1 covers 7 bases. J gave up 7 bases and V 4 bases, and 17 bases lay outside the gene matches. Germline CDR1 and CDR2: SGHRS and YFSETQ. The CDR3 totals 16 residues. This chain's CDR3 is CASSPSTGWGGDEQYF. The CDR3 DNA reads TGCGCCAGCAGCCCATCGACAGGGTGGGGTGGCGATGAGCAGTACTTC.

V is TRBV29-1 and J is TRBJ2-3; weak D call: TRBD2 (6 bases). The CDR3 has 13 residues. V shed 2 bases and J shed 4 bases, with 10 bases lying between them. From germline, CDR1 is SQVTM and CDR2 ANQGSEA. CDR3: CSVELWGADTQYF. The CDR3 DNA reads as TGCAGCGTTGAATTATGGGGGGCAGATACGCAGTATTTT.

This chain uses TRBV20-1 with TRBJ1-2; D gene uncertain. CDR1 and CDR2 (germline): DFQATT, SNEGSKA (reference sequence). The CDR3 is made up of 13 amino acids. V lost 3 bases and J 5 bases, leaving 13 bases between the germline ends. The CDR3 spells CSARPADRYGYTF. The CDR3 nucleotides are TGCAGTGCTAGGCCGGCCGACCGATATGGCTACACCTTC.

The chain has TRBV5-5 and TRBJ1-2; 8 bases match TRBD1. The CDR3 has 15 amino acids. The germline gives CDR1 SGHKS, CDR2 YYEKEE (reference sequence). V lost 6 bases, J lost 6 bases, and 13 bases stayed unmatched. The CDR3 here is CASNPVDRAVHGYTF. CDR3 in DNA: TGTGCCAGCAACCCCGTGGACAGGGCAGTGCATGGCTACACCTTC.

This clonotype was seen repeatedly, ten times or more. This sequence joins TRBV20-1 and TRBJ2-3, with 8 bases that match TRBD2. CDR1 is DFQATT and CDR2 is SNEGSKA in the germline V gene (reference sequence). The V and J ends lost 0 bases and 3 bases, in that order; junction bases with no gene match: 5. This CDR3 contains 15 residues. CDR3 amino acids: CSARDVAGTTDTQYF. CDR3 bases: TGCAGTGCTAGAGATGTAGCGGGGACAACAGATACGCAGTATTTT.

Notes on this clonotype: This may stem from a read error, because a much larger clone lies one nucleotide away. V gene TRBV7-2 combines with J gene TRBJ2-1; the D gene is possibly TRBD2 (6 bases). The germline CDR1 and CDR2 sequences are SGHTA and FQGNSA. The CDR3 is made up of 14 amino acids. The V gene lost 4 bases and the J gene lost 7 bases, with 14 bases spanning the gap. CDR3 DNA: TGTGCCAGCAGCTCCCGGGACGGGGGTAATGAGCAGTTCTTC. Its protein is CASSSRDGGNEQFF.

V usage is TRBV2 and J usage is TRBJ2-1; D is unclear. Trimming took off 6 bases at V and 6 bases at J, with 15 bases between the two ends. Germline loops: CDR1 SNHLY, CDR2 FYNNEI. This CDR3 has 14 amino acids. DNA of the CDR3: TGTGCCAGCAGCCCAACTCTGGTGGGCAATGAGCAGTTCTTC. Amino acid sequence: CASSPTLVGNEQFF.